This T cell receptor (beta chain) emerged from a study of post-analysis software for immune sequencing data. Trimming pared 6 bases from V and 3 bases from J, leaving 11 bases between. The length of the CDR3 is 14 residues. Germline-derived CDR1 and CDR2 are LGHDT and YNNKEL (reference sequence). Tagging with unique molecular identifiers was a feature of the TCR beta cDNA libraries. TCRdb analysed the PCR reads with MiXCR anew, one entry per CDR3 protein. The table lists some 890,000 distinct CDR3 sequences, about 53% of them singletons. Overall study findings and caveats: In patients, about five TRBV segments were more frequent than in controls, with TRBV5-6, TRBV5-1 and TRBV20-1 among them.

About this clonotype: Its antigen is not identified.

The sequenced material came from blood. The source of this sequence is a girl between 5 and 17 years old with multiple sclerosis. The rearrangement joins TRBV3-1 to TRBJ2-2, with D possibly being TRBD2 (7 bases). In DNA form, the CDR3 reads TGTGCCAGCAGGGGGGGGCTGGACACCGGGGAGCTGTTTTTT. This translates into CASRGGLDTGELFF.